Below are 25 T cell receptor beta chains sequenced from a single sample in a study of cytomegalovirus exposure and HLA in healthy donors. In the PCR, 60 Vbeta and 13 Jbeta primers were used. Sequencing used immunoSEQ multiplex PCR; TCRdb keeps in-frame clones, though not all of them. Of around 200,000 clones in the sample, roughly 80% were seen once. Sequenced material: PBMCs. These receptors were obtained from a man between 35 and 55 years old in good health and CMV-seropositive.

The chain recombines TRBV7-8 with TRBJ1-2; D may be TRBD1 (5 bases). Germline V CDR1 and CDR2: SGHVS, FQNEAQ. The length of the CDR3 is 12 residues. V was shortened by 5 bases and J by 4 bases, with 8 bases between the two germline ends. CDR3 in DNA: TGTGCCAGCAGCCCAGACAGCTATGGCTACACCTTC. It encodes CASSPDSYGYTF.

The chain combines TRBV9 with TRBJ2-5; a possible D gene is TRBD1 (6 bases). Trimming took off 2 bases at V and 0 bases at J, with 11 bases between the two ends. Per germline, CDR1 SGDLS and CDR2 YYNGEE. This CDR3 is built from 15 residues. CDR3 protein: CASSVGPGDQETQYF. The CDR3 bases are TGTGCCAGCAGCGTTGGGCCAGGGGACCAAGAGACCCAGTACTTC.

The rearrangement links TRBV28 to TRBJ1-5; possible D gene TRBD1, 5 bases. This CDR3 has 14 amino acids. Trimming pared 2 bases from V and 3 bases from J, leaving 8 bases between. Germline V gives CDR1 MDHEN, CDR2 SYDVKM. The CDR3 sequence is CASSLGTINQPQHF. The CDR3 DNA follows: TGTGCCAGCAGTTTAGGGACTATCAATCAGCCCCAGCATTTT.

The rearrangement joins TRBV7-8 to TRBJ1-5, with D perhaps matching TRBD1 (5 bases). The germline V gene has CDR1 SGHVS and CDR2 FQNEAQ. CDR3 length: 17 residues. V was pared by 3 bases and J by 2 bases, with 17 bases between. The CDR3 DNA reads as TGTGCCAGCAGCTTGCGGGGCCTCTGGGAGGGCAATCAGCCCCAGCATTTT. This encodes CASSLRGLWEGNQPQHF.

The table lists this clone with a few counts. DNA for the CDR3: TGTGCCTGGAGTGTATTCAGGGAGGCGGTTAATGGCTACACCTTC. It codes for CAWSVFREAVNGYTF. The chain uses TRBV30 and TRBJ1-2; the D gene is possibly TRBD1 (5 bases). The germline CDR1 and CDR2 sequences are GTSNPN and SVGIG (reference sequence). There are 15 residues in the CDR3. Trimming shortened V by 0 bases and J by 6 bases, and 17 bases separated the two germline ends.

The chain employs TRBV11-1 and TRBJ2-7; 8 bases line up with TRBD1. V was pared by 5 bases and J by 3 bases, with 6 bases of the junction left unmatched. The CDR3 consists of 14 residues. From germline, CDR1 is SGHAT and CDR2 FQDESV (reference sequence). CDR3 sequence (DNA): TGTGCCAGCAGCCCCGCAGACAGGGGCTACGAGCAGTACTTC. This encodes CASSPADRGYEQYF.

The chain links TRBV4-2 to TRBJ1-1, with a weak D call TRBD1 (5 bases). The CDR3 runs 14 residues. Trimming stripped 3 bases from V and 1 base from J, with 9 bases between. Germline values: CDR1 LGHNA, CDR2 YNFKEQ. CDR3 coding DNA: TGTGCCAGCAGCCAGGATGACAGGAACACTGAAGCTTTCTTT. Amino acids: CASSQDDRNTEAFF.

This rearrangement joins TRBV28 to TRBJ1-5, with 11 positions matching TRBD1. The CDR3 extends over 18 amino acids. The germline V gene encodes CDR1 MDHEN and CDR2 SYDVKM. Trimming at V came to 2 bases and at J to 6 bases, leaving 12 bases not matched to a gene. This CDR3 is CASSLGKPGQGGAQPQHF. The CDR3 DNA reads TGTGCCAGCAGTTTAGGTAAGCCGGGACAGGGGGGGGCTCAGCCCCAGCATTTT.

The chain uses TRBV18 and TRBJ2-6; TRBD1 aligns across 8 bases. This CDR3 has 16 residues. With 1 base clipped from V and 1 base from J, the junction kept 0 bases outside the gene matches. CDR1 is KGHSH and CDR2 is LQKENI in the germline V gene. CDR3 residues: CASSPRTGSGANVLTF. The CDR3 DNA follows: TGTGCCAGCTCACCACGGACAGGGTCTGGGGCCAACGTCCTGACTTTC. Full variable domain (rest looked up from reference TRBV18 and TRBJ2-6): NAGVMQNPRHLVRRRGQEARLRCSPMKGHSHVYWYRQLPEEGLKFMVYLQKENIIDESGMPKERFSAEFPKEGPSILRIQQVVRGDSAAYFCASSPRTGSGANVLTFGAGSRLTVL.

Turning to this clone: Other nucleotide sequences from this sample produce the same CDR3. The chain joins TRBV7-9 to TRBJ2-7, with TRBD1 matching 10 bases. CDR1 is SEHNR, CDR2 FQNEAQ, per germline (reference sequence). V gave up 2 bases and J gave up 4 bases; unmatched junction bases: 5. CDR3 length equals 15 residues. The CDR3 DNA follows: TGTGCCAGCAGCTTATTTGGGACAGGGGAGTACGAGCAGTACTTC. This encodes CASSLFGTGEYEQYF.

The V and J genes are TRBV2 and TRBJ2-1; 9 bases match TRBD1. The trim removed 9 bases at V and 1 base at J, leaving 4 bases unmatched. Germline V CDR1 and CDR2: SNHLY, FYNNEI. The CDR3 covers 14 residues. The CDR3 protein is CASRQGVSYNEQFF. For the CDR3, the DNA is TGTGCCAGTAGACAGGGGGTTTCCTACAATGAGCAGTTCTTC.

The CDR3 DNA reads TGTGCCAGCAGCCCCCGCAGGGCTAGCGGGGGGGCACGGTACAATGAGCAGTTCTTC. Its translation is CASSPRRASGGARYNEQFF. The rearrangement uses TRBV5-4 and TRBJ2-1, with 12 bases aligning to TRBD2. CDR1 and CDR2 from the germline V gene are SGHNT and YYREEE (reference sequence). Unmatched junction bases numbered 15, after V lost 4 bases and J lost 4 bases. The CDR3 loop spans 19 amino acids.

The chain carries TRBV5-4 and TRBJ2-7; TRBD1 matches at 9 bases. The germline V gene has CDR1 SGHNT and CDR2 YYREEE (reference sequence). The CDR3 runs 14 residues. The V segment lost 5 bases and the J segment 2 bases; nucleotides outside the gene matches: 5. The DNA of the CDR3 is TGTGCCAGCAGGAAGGACAGGGGAGCCTACGAGCAGTACTTC. Its translation: CASRKDRGAYEQYF.

Turning to this clone: Within the sample, other DNA sequences also encode this same CDR3. The chain carries TRBV5-4 and TRBJ1-2, with D perhaps TRBD1 (6 bases). The length of the CDR3 is 13 residues. The germline V gene encodes CDR1 SGHNT and CDR2 YYREEE (reference sequence). Between the trimmed V and J ends, which lost 3 bases and 4 bases, there was a span of 10 bases. The CDR3 reads CASSYGQSYGYTF. Here the CDR3 DNA reads TGTGCCAGCAGCTATGGACAGAGCTATGGCTACACCTTC.

The chain carries TRBV27 and TRBJ2-7; a possible D gene is TRBD1 (5 bases). Germline CDR1 reads MNHEY; CDR2 reads SMNVEV (reference sequence). The V and J ends lost 0 bases and 5 bases respectively, with 14 bases between them. The CDR3 spans 15 residues. This chain's CDR3 is CASSLSPYRSHEQYF. The CDR3 DNA reads TGTGCCAGCAGTTTATCGCCGTACAGGAGCCACGAGCAGTACTTC.

The chain recombines TRBV30 with TRBJ1-4; 8 bases fit TRBD1. CDR1 is GTSNPN, CDR2 SVGIG, per germline (reference sequence). The CDR3 runs to 11 residues. V was clipped by 6 bases and J by 11 bases; unmatched bases: 5. Here the CDR3 reads CACHDRGKLFF. The CDR3 DNA follows: TGTGCCTGCCACGACAGGGGTAAACTGTTTTTT.

V usage is TRBV2 and J usage is TRBJ2-7; 10 bases match TRBD2. J lost 2 bases, V lost 4 bases, and 2 bases had no gene match. CDR3 length: 14 residues. Germline V gives CDR1 SNHLY, CDR2 FYNNEI. In DNA form, the CDR3 reads TGTGCCAGCAGTGGAAGCGGGGGGGCCTACGAGCAGTACTTC. Translated: CASSGSGGAYEQYF.

This CDR3 is CASGLGRRVQETQYF. The CDR3 DNA is TGTGCCAGCGGTCTTGGGCGCCGCGTCCAAGAGACCCAGTACTTC. The chain combines TRBV7-2 with TRBJ2-5, with D unclear. Germline CDR1 reads SGHTA; CDR2 reads FQGNSA. V was pared by 8 bases and J by 1 base, with 17 bases between. The CDR3 has 15 residues.

The gene calls are TRBV10-3 and TRBJ2-1; 7 bases match TRBD1. J was trimmed by 0 bases and V by 5 bases; bases with no gene match: 7. Germline CDR1 ENHRY, CDR2 SYGVKD. This CDR3 contains 16 residues. The CDR3, as DNA: TGTGCCATCAGTCAACGGGACAGAAGCTCCTACAATGAGCAGTTCTTC. Translation: CAISQRDRSSYNEQFF.

About this clone: Different DNA sequences within this sample yield the same CDR3. The chain couples TRBV27 to TRBJ1-2, with a possible D match to TRBD1 (6 bases). The CDR3 consists of 15 residues. CDR1 is MNHEY and CDR2 is SMNVEV in the germline V gene (reference sequence). The ends were cut back, 0 bases at V and 2 bases at J, with 10 bases in the middle. The CDR3 loop reads CASSLSGGGNYGYTF. The CDR3 DNA is TGTGCCAGCAGTTTATCAGGGGGGGGAAACTATGGCTACACCTTC.

V gene TRBV6-5 combines with J gene TRBJ1-4; 7 nucleotides agree with TRBD1. The CDR3 extends over 15 amino acids. The ends lost 0 bases at V and 6 bases at J; junction bases unmatched: 4. The germline V gene has CDR1 MNHEY and CDR2 SVGAGI. The CDR3 DNA is TGTGCCAGCAGTTACTCCGGACAGGCCCATGAAAAACTGTTTTTT. Translating it yields CASSYSGQAHEKLFF.

This rearrangement joins TRBV28 to TRBJ1-4; no clear D gene. Trimming left V 5 bases short and J 8 bases short, with 27 bases between. CDR1 MDHEN and CDR2 SYDVKM come from the germline V gene. The CDR3 runs 18 residues. In DNA, the CDR3 is TGTGCCAGCAGTCTATACGACTACAAGACAATGAGGTGGGAAAAACTGTTTTTT. As protein: CASSLYDYKTMRWEKLFF.

This clone was seen more than once but under ten times. This chain uses TRBV25-1 with TRBJ2-7, with D unclear. Trimming cost V 5 bases and J 6 bases, with 8 bases left between them. The CDR3 spans 11 residues. Germline V gene sequence: CDR1 MGHDK, CDR2 SYGVNS. CDR3 sequence: CASSRVAEQYF. CDR3 DNA sequence: TGTGCCAGCAGTCGAGTTGCCGAGCAGTACTTC.

The rearrangement links TRBV7-2 to TRBJ2-3; TRBD2 might be the D (7 bases). The CDR3 contains 15 residues. The ends were cut back, 5 bases at V and 5 bases at J, with 17 bases in the middle. Germline CDR1 is SGHTA and CDR2 is FQGNSA. In DNA form, the CDR3 reads TGTGCCAGCAGCGCCCGCCGGGGGGCGGTAGATACGCAGTATTTT. Amino acids: CASSARRGAVDTQYF.

The CDR3 bases are TGTGCCAGTAGTGGAGGGAGTTCCTACGAGCAGTACTTC. Protein sequence: CASSGGSSYEQYF. This rearrangement joins TRBV19 to TRBJ2-7, with D possibly being TRBD2 (6 bases). Trimming shortened V by 5 bases and J by 1 base, and 9 bases separated the two germline ends. CDR1 and CDR2 from the germline V gene are LNHDA and SQIVND (reference sequence). CDR3 size: 13 residues.